The clone carrying this T cell receptor (beta chain) has at least ten counts. Germline CDR1 and CDR2: MDHEN and SYDVKM. The CDR3 length is 15 residues. Trimming removed 6 bases from V and 5 bases from J; junction bases left unmatched: 9. This entry belongs to a study of metastatic and nonmetastatic thyroid tumors. Study background: Samples came from malignant and benign thyroid patients, and repertoires were compared across blood and tumor or nodule tissue.

Not a single patient had been given any form of treatment at any point before undergoing thyroid surgery. TCRdb redid the clone calls on the PCR reads using MiXCR. The sample carries around 35,000 clones, around 17% recorded once. This TCR came from a female donor with papillary thyroid cancer or a benign thyroid nodule (not recorded which). Some clones in this sample may be carry-over from other donors' samples. The sequenced sample consisted of blood. The chain couples TRBV28 to TRBJ1-4; 7 bases agree with TRBD1. CDR3 region: CASSWQGDPNEKLFF. The CDR3 DNA follows: TGTGCCAGCAGCTGGCAGGGGGACCCCAATGAAAAACTGTTTTTT. The full variable domain, in which reference TRBV28 and TRBJ1-4 provide the parts outside the CDR3, is DVKVTQSSRYLVKRTGEKVFLECVQDMDHENMFWYRQDPGLGLRLIYFSYDVKMKEKGDIPEGYSVSREKKERFSLILESASTNQTSMYLCASSWQGDPNEKLFFGSGTQLSVL.